This TCR beta chain was sequenced in a study of beta chain features in type 1 diabetes. General study results and limits: Patients with Type 1 diabetes showed moderately but significantly shorter TCRB CDR3s in all four CD4+ subsets.

Trimming removed 3 bases from V and 0 bases from J, with 8 bases in between. The CDR3 length is 15 residues. From germline, CDR1 is SGHTA and CDR2 FQGNSA. This clone was counted only a few times. Its antigen is not identified. What was sequenced were expressed TCRB transcripts, since all of the isolated RNA had been reverse transcribed. Sequencing used immunoSEQ multiplex PCR; TCRdb keeps in-frame clones, though not all of them. The sample holds hundreds of thousands of clones, approximately 9.7% seen once. Source material: central memory CD4+ T cells from blood. This receptor was obtained from a man aged 25-45 years with type 1 diabetes. The chain joins TRBV7-2 to TRBJ2-2; D unresolved. The CDR3 DNA reads as TGTGCCAGCAGCTTTGGCTACACGAACACCGGGGAGCTGTTTTTT. Protein: CASSFGYTNTGELFF.